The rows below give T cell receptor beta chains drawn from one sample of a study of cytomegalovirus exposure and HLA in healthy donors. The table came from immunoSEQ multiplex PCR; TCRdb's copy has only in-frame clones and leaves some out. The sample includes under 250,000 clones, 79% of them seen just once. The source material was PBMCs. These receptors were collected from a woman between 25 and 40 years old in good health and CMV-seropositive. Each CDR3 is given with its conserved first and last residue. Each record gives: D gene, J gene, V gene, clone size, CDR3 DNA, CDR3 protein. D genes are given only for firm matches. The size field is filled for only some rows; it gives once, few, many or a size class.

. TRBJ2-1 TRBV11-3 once TGTGCCAGCAGCCAAGACTGGGGTTCGGGAGCAAGCTCCTACAATGAGCAGTTCTTC CASSQDWGSGASSYNEQFF
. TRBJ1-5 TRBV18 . TGTGCCAGCTCACCCCCAGGACTTTCAAGCAATCAGCCCCAGCATTTT CASSPPGLSSNQPQHF
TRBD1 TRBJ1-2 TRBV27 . TGTGCCAGCAGTTTCCGGGACAGGGGTTCTCTCTATGGCTACACCTTC CASSFRDRGSLYGYTF
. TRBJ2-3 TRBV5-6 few TGTGCCAGCAGCTTGACGACTCTAAGAAGCACAGATACGCAGTATTTT CASSLTTLRSTDTQYF
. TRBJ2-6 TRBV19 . TGTGCCAGTAGTATGACAGAGAACTCTGGGGCCAACGTCCTGACTTTC CASSMTENSGANVLTF
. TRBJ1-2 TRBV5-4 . TGTGCCAGCAAAGAAGGGGGAGCTCGATATTATGGCTACACCTTC CASKEGGARYYGYTF
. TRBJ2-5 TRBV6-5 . TGTGCCAGCAGTTACTTTGGGGGCGGCCACCAAGAGACCCAGTACTTC CASSYFGGGHQETQYF
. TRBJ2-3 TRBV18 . TGTGCCAGCTCACCTCCGACTCTCTCAGATACGCAGTATTTT CASSPPTLSDTQYF
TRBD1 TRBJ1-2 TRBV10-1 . TGCGCCAGCAGTGAGTCTGGGACAGGGGATATGAGGGGCTACACCTTC CASSESGTGDMRGYTF
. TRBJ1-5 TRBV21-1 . TGTGCCAGCAGCAAAGGTCCGTATAGCAATCAGCCCCAGCATTTT CASSKGPYSNQPQHF
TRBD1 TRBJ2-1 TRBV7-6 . TGTGCCAGCAGCCTCCGACAGGGCGGTAGCTCCTACAATGAGCAGTTCTTC CASSLRQGGSSYNEQFF
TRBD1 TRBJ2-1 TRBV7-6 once TGTGCCAGCAGCCATGGACAGGATCTCCGGGACAATGAGCAGTTCTTC CASSHGQDLRDNEQFF
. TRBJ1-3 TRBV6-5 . TGTGCCAGCAGCCCCTCGAACGACAGATCTAACACCATATATTTT CASSPSNDRSNTIYF
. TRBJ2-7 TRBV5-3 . TGTGCCAGAAGCTTGCACGGTAGCTCCTACGAGCAGTACTTC CARSLHGSSYEQYF